This T cell receptor beta chain is drawn from a study of blood T cell repertoires in COVID-19. Study information: COVID-19 samples from acute and convalescent phases originated in the United States, Italy and Spain. Nucleic acid was either cDNA or gDNA, and it came from T cells, B-cell-depleted T cells, or PBMCs.

The repertoire was sequenced with immunoSEQ multiplex PCR; TCRdb's copy has only in-frame clones and lacks some. This sample carries just under 65,000 clones, just over 85% of them seen once, and the ten largest clones take roughly 1.2%. The sequenced material came from peripheral blood. The sequence was collected from a man aged 40-49 years with acute or convalescent COVID-19.

The CDR3 region is CASSLAGQLNTEAFF. Here the CDR3 DNA reads TGTGCCAGCAGCTTAGCGGGACAGCTGAACACTGAAGCTTTCTTT. V and J are TRBV7-8 and TRBJ1-1, with 7 bases aligning to TRBD1. Germline V gives CDR1 SGHVS, CDR2 FQNEAQ. The CDR3 length is 15 residues. With V trimmed by 0 bases and J by 0 bases, 1 base remained unmatched.